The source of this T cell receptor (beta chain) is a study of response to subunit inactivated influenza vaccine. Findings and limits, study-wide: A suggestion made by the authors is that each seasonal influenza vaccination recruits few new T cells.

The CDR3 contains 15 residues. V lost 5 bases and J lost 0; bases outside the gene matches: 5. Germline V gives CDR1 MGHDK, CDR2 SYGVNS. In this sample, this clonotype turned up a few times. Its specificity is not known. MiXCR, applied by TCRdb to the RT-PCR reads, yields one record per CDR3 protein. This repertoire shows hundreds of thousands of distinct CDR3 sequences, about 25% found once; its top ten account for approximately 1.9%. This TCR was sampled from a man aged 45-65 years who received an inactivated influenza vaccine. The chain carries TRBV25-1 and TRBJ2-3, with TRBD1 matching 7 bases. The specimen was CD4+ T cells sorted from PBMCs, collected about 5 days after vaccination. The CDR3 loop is CASSPTGVSTDTQYF. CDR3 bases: TGTGCCAGCAGTCCCACAGGGGTTAGCACAGATACGCAGTATTTT.